The 21 T cell receptor beta chains listed next were all sequenced from one sample in a study of CD8+ T cells in alopecia areata. Reverse transcription of extracted RNA yielded cDNA, which provided the sequencing template. Using immunoSEQ multiplex PCR, the repertoire was profiled, and TCRdb retains in-frame clones only, with some absent. Singletons are absent from the sample, which has some 120,000 clones. The sequencing input was lesional skin. The receptors originated from a C3H/HeJ mouse with alopecia areata. The mouse line has the MHC haplotype H2-k.

Concerning this clone itself: Mouse names are used for the genes. CDR3 in amino acids: CTCSADWEGAEQFF. The DNA read from the CDR3 is TGCACCTGCAGTGCGGACTGGGAGGGGGCT. The chain joins TRBV1 to TRBJ2-1; 8 nucleotides line up with TRBD2. From the germline J gene comes the end of the CDR3, since the read stops 4 residues before it. CDR1 is NSQYPW and CDR2 is LRSPGD in the germline V gene (reference sequence). The length of the CDR3 is 14 residues.

The table lists this clone with a few counts. The protein given in TCRdb and the translation of the DNA differ at residue 12, and the sequence presented here derives from the DNA. Mouse germline and gene names are used. The CDR3 extends 3 residues past the end of the read, so its final part is completed from the germline J gene. The chain couples TRBV13-3 to TRBJ1-3, with a possible D match to TRBD1 (5 bases). From germline, CDR1 is NNHDY and CDR2 SYVADS. V lost 5 bases to trimming and J lost 0 bases, with 12 bases between them. The CDR3 runs 15 residues. The DNA read from the CDR3 is TGTGCCAGCAGGGGGGGGGAAAATTCTGGAAATACG. This translates into CASRGGENSGNT. In full, the CDR3 is CASRGGENSGNTLYF.

To note about this clone: Mouse germline and gene names are used. The sequenced part of the CDR3 DNA is TGTGCCAGCAGCGCCCAGGGGGCGGACTCC. This encodes CASSAQGADS. The entire CDR3 protein reads CASSAQGADSDYTF. This sequence joins TRBV13-1 and TRBJ1-2, with TRBD1 matching over 8 bases. The CDR3 extends 4 residues past the end of the read, so its final part is completed from the germline J gene. In germline, CDR1 is NSHNY, CDR2 SYGAGN. This CDR3 has 14 amino acids. J was trimmed by 3 bases and V by 5 bases; bases with no gene match: 6.

In regard to this clone: The listed genes are named as in mouse. The read is 4 residues too short to cover the CDR3 end, so that end is filled in from the germline J gene. The sample holds other DNA sequences that translate to the same CDR3. This rearrangement joins TRBV29 to TRBJ2-7; 11 bases are shared with TRBD1. Germline V lookup: CDR1 MSHET, CDR2 SYDVDS. Germline trimming cut 2 bases from V and 3 bases from J; bases unmatched to any gene: 0. The CDR3 has 14 residues. CDR3 region: CASSLGTGGYEQYF. Partial CDR3 DNA: TGTGCTAGCAGTTTAGGGACAGGGGGCTAT.

This clone was observed a few times. Here the gene names and germline are mouse. The read finishes 4 residues shy of the CDR3 end, and the germline J gene is used to complete it. The chain is built from TRBV1 and TRBJ2-7; 8 bases line up with TRBD2. V lost 3 bases and J lost 0; bases outside the gene matches: 4. CDR3 size: 15 residues. CDR1 NSQYPW and CDR2 LRSPGD come from the germline V gene (reference sequence). The CDR3 here is CTCSAWGVSSYEQYF. The sequenced CDR3 bases are TGCACCTGCAGTGCCTGGGGGGTCAGCTCCTAT.

This clone was recorded at least ten times. Mouse gene names apply. From the germline J gene comes the end of the CDR3, since the read stops 4 residues before it. V gene TRBV13-3 combines with J gene TRBJ2-3; 10 nucleotides line up with TRBD2. V was pared by 5 bases and J by 0 bases, with 3 bases of the junction left unmatched. The CDR3 length is 15 residues. Germline V gives CDR1 NNHDY, CDR2 SYVADS. CDR3 DNA (partial): TGTGCCAGCAGGCCGGACTGGGGGAGTGCAGAA. It yields the protein CASRPDWGSAE. The CDR3 in its entirety is CASRPDWGSAETLYF.

A remark on this clone: Gene names are mouse gene names. The CDR3 is cut off 4 residues early in the read; its end comes from the germline J gene. V and J are TRBV1 and TRBJ2-4, with D possibly being TRBD1 (6 bases). The CDR3 extends over 14 amino acids. Germline CDR1 NSQYPW, CDR2 LRSPGD (reference sequence). The CDR3 is CTCSARDIKNTLYF. The sequenced part of the CDR3 DNA is TGCACCTGCAGTGCCCGGGACATAAAAAAC.

This clone was seen repeatedly, ten times or more. Gene names follow the mouse nomenclature. The read gets to within 4 residues of the CDR3 end, and the germline J gene fills in the rest. The genes are TRBV13-3 and TRBJ1-1; D may be TRBD1 (5 bases). V was clipped by 4 bases and J by 1 base, with 8 bases between them. Per the germline V gene, CDR1 is NNHDY and CDR2 is SYVADS. CDR3 length: 13 amino acids. The part of the CDR3 DNA that was read is TGTGCCAGCAGTCTTCAGGGGAACACA. Its translation is CASSLQGNT. The full-length CDR3 reads as CASSLQGNTEVFF.

In this sample, this clone turned up a few times. The gene names given are mouse names. The read gets to within 4 residues of the CDR3 end, and the germline J gene fills in the rest. The V gene is TRBV13-3, the J gene TRBJ1-1, with D tentatively TRBD1 (6 bases). The CDR3 is 13 residues long. Germline V gives CDR1 NNHDY, CDR2 SYVADS. The part of the CDR3 DNA that was read is TGTGCCAGCAGTGATGGGGGACACCAA. Translated: CASSDGGHQ. The CDR3 in its entirety is CASSDGGHQEVFF.

This clone has ten or more counts. All gene names here are mouse names. The read comes to an end 4 residues before the CDR3 does, leaving the germline J gene to fill in the end. J is TRBJ2-3 and V is TRBV19; the D gene is possibly TRBD2 (6 bases). CDR1 and CDR2 from the germline V gene are FNHDT and SITEND (reference sequence). This CDR3 region has 16 residues. V lost 2 bases, J lost 0 bases, and 13 bases lay in between. The CDR3 reads CASSMAGGPSAETLYF. The sequenced CDR3 bases are TGTGCCAGCAGTATGGCGGGGGGTCCTAGTGCAGAA.

Sample share makes this clone medium-sized. Each gene name is a mouse one. The CDR3 sequence: CTCSGTGANSDYTF. CDR3 DNA, as far as it was read: TGCACCTGCAGTGGGACAGGGGCAAACTCC. This chain links TRBV1 with TRBJ1-2; 9 bases align to TRBD1. The read terminates 4 residues before the CDR3 end, so the remaining end is supplied by the germline J gene. V shed 4 bases and J 0 bases; nucleotides not matched to a gene: 0. Germline CDR1 reads NSQYPW; CDR2 reads LRSPGD (reference sequence). The CDR3 runs to 14 residues.

This clone was observed at least ten times. Mouse gene names and germline throughout. The read terminates 4 residues before the CDR3 end, so the remaining end is supplied by the germline J gene. The chain is built from TRBV13-3 and TRBJ2-3, with TRBD1 matching over 9 bases. Germline-derived CDR1 and CDR2 are NNHDY and SYVADS. The V and J ends lost 4 bases and 1 base, in that order; junction bases with no gene match: 4. This CDR3 spans 15 amino acids. CDR3 amino acids: CASSLGQGGAETLYF. Incomplete CDR3 DNA: TGTGCCAGCAGTCTGGGACAGGGTGGTGCAGAA.

Points on this clone: A mismatch at residue 13 separates the TCRdb protein from the translated DNA, so the protein presented here was translated from the DNA. Mouse germline and gene names are used. The read gets to within 3 residues of the CDR3 end, and the germline J gene fills in the rest. The J gene is TRBJ1-6, the V gene TRBV5; possibly TRBD1 for D (6 bases). TRBJ1-6 counts as an open reading frame of uncertain function. This CDR3 has 16 residues. CDR1 LGHNA and CDR2 YNLKQL come from the germline V gene (reference sequence). V was cut by 0 bases and J by 2 bases, with 8 bases left in between. The CDR3 region is CASSQEGHPYNSPLYF. The part of the CDR3 DNA that was read is TGTGCCAGCAGCCAAGAGGGACACCCCTATAATTCGCCC.

For this clone: Germline and genes here are mouse. The read ends 4 residues shy of where the CDR3 ends; the end is completed using the germline J gene. The chain recombines TRBV19 with TRBJ1-4, with 8 bases that match TRBD1. This CDR3 is built from 15 residues. With 3 bases clipped from V and 3 bases from J, the junction kept 4 bases outside the gene matches. CDR1 and CDR2 (germline): FNHDT, SITEND (reference sequence). CDR3 amino acids: CASSTYRGANERLFF. The sequenced part of the CDR3 DNA is TGTGCCAGCAGTACCTACAGGGGGGCCAACGAA.

This clone was counted at least ten times. Gene labels here are mouse ones. The read is 4 residues too short to cover the CDR3 end, so that end is filled in from the germline J gene. The gene calls are TRBV17 and TRBJ1-1; D may be TRBD1 (5 bases). CDR1 is MNHDT and CDR2 is YYDKIL in the germline V gene. V lost 1 base, J lost 0 bases, and 6 bases lay in between. This CDR3 is 14 amino acids long. CDR3 DNA (partial): TGTGCTAGCAGTAGAGGGGGGGCAAACACA. Translation: CASSRGGANT. The entire CDR3 sequence reads CASSRGGANTEVFF.

A few counts support this clone. The gene names given are mouse names. The read halts 4 residues ahead of the CDR3 end, with the missing end drawn from the germline J gene. The rearrangement uses TRBV13-2 and TRBJ2-1; 11 nucleotides agree with TRBD2. Germline V gives CDR1 NNHNN, CDR2 SYGAGS (reference sequence). V lost 2 bases and J lost 1; bases outside the gene matches: 5. The CDR3 length is 17 residues. CDR3 bases read: TGTGCCAGCGGTGAGGCGGACTGGGGGGACAACTATGCT. It codes for CASGEADWGDNYA. The whole CDR3 region reads CASGEADWGDNYAEQFF.

Turning to this clone: Gene names are the mouse ones. Coverage ceases 4 residues before the CDR3 finishes, and the germline J gene fills in the end. The J gene is TRBJ2-4, the V gene TRBV13-2; 12 nucleotides align to TRBD2. CDR1 NNHNN and CDR2 SYGAGS come from the germline V gene (reference sequence). The CDR3 contains 15 residues. The junction had 1 base not matched to a gene; V was cut back by 3 bases and J by 2 bases. The CDR3 is CASGGDWGVQNTLYF. The CDR3 bases that were read are TGTGCCAGCGGTGGGGACTGGGGGGTTCAAAAC.

Of note for this clone: Germline and genes: mouse. Read sequence stops 4 residues before the CDR3 end, and the germline J gene provides the missing end. This sequence joins TRBV13-1 and TRBJ1-1; TRBD1 is a possible D gene (6 bases). The CDR3 is made up of 14 amino acids. The germline gives CDR1 NSHNY, CDR2 SYGAGN. Incomplete CDR3 DNA: TGTGCCAGCAGTGAGGACTGGGGGGGCGAA. Its translation: CASSEDWGGE. The whole CDR3 sequence is CASSEDWGGEEVFF.

In its sample, this clone was seen a few times. The gene names given are mouse names. The read ends 4 residues shy of where the CDR3 ends; the end is completed using the germline J gene. This chain connects TRBV13-3 to TRBJ1-4, with 11 bases fitting TRBD1. Germline CDR1 is NNHDY and CDR2 is SYVADS. This CDR3 has 17 amino acids. Trimming cost V 0 bases and J 4 bases; bases outside gene matches: 5. CDR3 DNA (partial): TGTGCCAGCAGTGATGGGCCCGGGACAGGGGGCAACGAA. It yields the protein CASSDGPGTGGNE. The whole CDR3 sequence is CASSDGPGTGGNERLFF.

This clone was seen more than once but under ten times. Mouse gene names apply. Read data end 4 residues before the CDR3 end; the end is taken from the germline J gene. V and J are TRBV14 and TRBJ2-5; TRBD1 matches 10 bases. J gave up 1 base and V 5 bases, and 4 bases lay outside the gene matches. The germline gives CDR1 SGHDT, CDR2 FRDEAV. The CDR3 runs 15 residues. The DNA read from the CDR3 is TGTGCCAGCAGCTCCGGGACAGGGGACCAAGAC. It is translated as CASSSGTGDQD. In full, the CDR3 reads CASSSGTGDQDTQYF. Together with reference TRBV14 and TRBJ2-5, the CDR3 gives the full variable domain: EAGVTQSPRYAVLQEGQAVSFWCDPISGHDTLYWYQQPRDQGPQLLVYFRDEAVIDNSQLPSDRFSAVRPKGTNSTLKIQSAKQGDTATYLCASSSGTGDQDTQYFGPGTRLLVL.

This clone was picked up a small number of times. Gene names and germline refer to mouse. The CDR3 is cut off 4 residues early in the read; its end comes from the germline J gene. This chain uses TRBV1 with TRBJ1-1; 7 bases are shared with TRBD1. The trim removed 0 bases at V and 3 bases at J, leaving 4 bases unmatched. The CDR3 is 15 residues long. The germline V gene has CDR1 NSQYPW and CDR2 LRSPGD (reference sequence). CDR3 amino acids: CTCSADEGAHTEVFF. The sequenced part of the CDR3 DNA is TGCACCTGCAGTGCAGATGAGGGGGCGCACACA. The full variable domain, in which reference TRBV1 and TRBJ1-1 provide the parts outside the CDR3, is VTLLEQNPRWRLVPRGQAVNLRCILKNSQYPWMSWYQQDLQKQLQWLFTLRSPGDKEVKSLPGADYLATRVTDTELRLQVANMSQGRTLYCTCSADEGAHTEVFFGKGTRLTVV.